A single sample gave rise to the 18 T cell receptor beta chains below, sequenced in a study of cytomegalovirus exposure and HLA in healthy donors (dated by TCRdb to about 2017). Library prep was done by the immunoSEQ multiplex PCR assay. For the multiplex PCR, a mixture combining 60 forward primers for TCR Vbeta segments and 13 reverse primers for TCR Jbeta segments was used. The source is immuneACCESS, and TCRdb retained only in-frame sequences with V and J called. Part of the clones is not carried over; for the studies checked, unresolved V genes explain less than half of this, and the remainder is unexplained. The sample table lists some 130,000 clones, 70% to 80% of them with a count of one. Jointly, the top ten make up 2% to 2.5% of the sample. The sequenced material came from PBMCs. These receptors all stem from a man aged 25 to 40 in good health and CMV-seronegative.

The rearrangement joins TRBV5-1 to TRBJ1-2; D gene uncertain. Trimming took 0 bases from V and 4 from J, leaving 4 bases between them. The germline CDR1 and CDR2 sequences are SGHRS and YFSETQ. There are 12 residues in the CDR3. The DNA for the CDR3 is TGCGCCAGCAGCTTGGCAGGCTATGGCTACACCTTC. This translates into CASSLAGYGYTF.

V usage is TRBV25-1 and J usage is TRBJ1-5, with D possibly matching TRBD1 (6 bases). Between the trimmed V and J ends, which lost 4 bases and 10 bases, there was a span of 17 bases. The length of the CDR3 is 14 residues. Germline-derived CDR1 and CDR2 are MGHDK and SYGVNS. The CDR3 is CASSAGWGPSPQHF. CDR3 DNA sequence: TGTGCCAGCAGTGCGGGGTGGGGGCCTTCCCCCCAGCATTTT.

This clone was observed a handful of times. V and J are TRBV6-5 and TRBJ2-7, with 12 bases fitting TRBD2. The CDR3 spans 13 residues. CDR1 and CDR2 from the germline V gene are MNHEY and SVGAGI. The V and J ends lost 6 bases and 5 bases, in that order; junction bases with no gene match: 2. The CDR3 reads CASRLAGGNEQYF. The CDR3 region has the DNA TGTGCCAGCAGACTAGCGGGAGGAAACGAGCAGTACTTC.

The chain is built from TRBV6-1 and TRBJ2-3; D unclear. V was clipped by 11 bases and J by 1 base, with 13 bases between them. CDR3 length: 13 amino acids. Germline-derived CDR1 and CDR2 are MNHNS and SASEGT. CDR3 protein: CASRLGGTDTQYF. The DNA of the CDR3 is TGTGCCTCCAGGTTAGGCGGCACAGATACGCAGTATTTT.

The CDR3 bases are TGCAGCGTTAAGGGGTTCTACGAGCAGTACTTC. It translates to CSVKGFYEQYF. V usage is TRBV29-1 and J usage is TRBJ2-7; weak D call: TRBD1 (5 bases). V gave up 5 bases and J gave up 3 bases, with 8 bases separating them. CDR3 length: 11 amino acids. The germline CDR1 and CDR2 sequences are SQVTM and ANQGSEA.

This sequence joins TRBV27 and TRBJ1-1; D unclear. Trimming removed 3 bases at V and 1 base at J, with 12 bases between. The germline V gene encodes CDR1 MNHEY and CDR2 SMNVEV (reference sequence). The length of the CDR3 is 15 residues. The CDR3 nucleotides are TGTGCCAGCAGTTTTGGAACGGGAAAGAACACTGAAGCTTTCTTT. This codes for CASSFGTGKNTEAFF.

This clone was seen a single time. CDR3 sequence (DNA): TGTGCCAGCAGCCCGTCCCCGACAGGTAACAATGAGCAGTTCTTC. Translation: CASSPSPTGNNEQFF. The chain combines TRBV7-9 with TRBJ2-1, with D tentatively TRBD1 (6 bases). CDR1 and CDR2 from the germline V gene are SEHNR and FQNEAQ (reference sequence). V lost 5 bases and J 5 bases, leaving 16 bases between the germline ends. The length of the CDR3 is 15 residues.

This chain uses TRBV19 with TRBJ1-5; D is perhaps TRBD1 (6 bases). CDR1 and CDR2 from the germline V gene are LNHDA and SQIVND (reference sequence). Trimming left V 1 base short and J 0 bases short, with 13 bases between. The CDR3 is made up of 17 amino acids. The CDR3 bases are TGTGCCAGTAGTATAGGAGGGGGGGGTTATAGCAATCAGCCCCAGCATTTT. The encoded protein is CASSIGGGGYSNQPQHF.

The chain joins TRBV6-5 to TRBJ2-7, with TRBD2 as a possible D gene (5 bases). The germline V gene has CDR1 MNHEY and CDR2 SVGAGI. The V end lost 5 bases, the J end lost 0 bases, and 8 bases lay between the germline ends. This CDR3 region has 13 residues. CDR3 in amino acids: CASSTGSSYEQYF. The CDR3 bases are TGTGCCAGCAGTACGGGGAGCTCCTACGAGCAGTACTTC.

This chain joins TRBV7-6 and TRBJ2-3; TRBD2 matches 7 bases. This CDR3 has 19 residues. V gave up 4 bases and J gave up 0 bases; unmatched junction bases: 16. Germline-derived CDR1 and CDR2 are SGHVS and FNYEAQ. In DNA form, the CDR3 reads TGTGCCAGCAGCTCCAGTTCTACAGCGGGCGGGGGAAGCACAGATACGCAGTATTTT. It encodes CASSSSSTAGGGSTDTQYF.

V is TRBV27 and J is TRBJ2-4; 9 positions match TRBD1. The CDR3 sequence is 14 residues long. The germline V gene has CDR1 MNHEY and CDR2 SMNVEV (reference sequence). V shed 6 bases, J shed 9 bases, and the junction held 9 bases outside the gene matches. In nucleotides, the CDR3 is TGTGCCAGCAGAGGATACACAGGGGGCTTCATTCAGTACTTC. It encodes CASRGYTGGFIQYF.

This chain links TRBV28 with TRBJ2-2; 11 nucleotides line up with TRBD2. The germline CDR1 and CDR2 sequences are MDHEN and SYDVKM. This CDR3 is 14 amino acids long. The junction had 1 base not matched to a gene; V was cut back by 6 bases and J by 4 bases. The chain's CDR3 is CASSGTSGTGELFF. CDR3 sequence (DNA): TGTGCCAGCAGCGGGACTAGCGGCACCGGGGAGCTGTTTTTT.

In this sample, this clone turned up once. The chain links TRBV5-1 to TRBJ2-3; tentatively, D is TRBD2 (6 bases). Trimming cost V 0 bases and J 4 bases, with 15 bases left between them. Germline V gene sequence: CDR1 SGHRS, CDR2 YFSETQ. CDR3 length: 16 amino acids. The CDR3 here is CASSLVGSGGADTQYF. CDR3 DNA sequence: TGCGCCAGCAGCTTGGTTGGTAGCGGAGGGGCAGATACGCAGTATTTT.

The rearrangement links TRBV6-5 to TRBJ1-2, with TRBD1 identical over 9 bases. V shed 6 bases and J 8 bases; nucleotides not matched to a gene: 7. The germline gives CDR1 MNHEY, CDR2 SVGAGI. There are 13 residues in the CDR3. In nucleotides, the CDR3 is TGTGCCAGCAGCTACAGGGGGCGGAGGGGCTACACCTTC. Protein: CASSYRGRRGYTF.

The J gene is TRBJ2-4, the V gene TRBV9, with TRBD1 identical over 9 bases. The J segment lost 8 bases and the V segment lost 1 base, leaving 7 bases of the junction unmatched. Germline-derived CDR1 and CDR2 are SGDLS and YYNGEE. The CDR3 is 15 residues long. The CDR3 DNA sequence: TGTGCCAGCAGCGTACTGCCACAGGGGGCCCACATTCAGTACTTC. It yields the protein CASSVLPQGAHIQYF.

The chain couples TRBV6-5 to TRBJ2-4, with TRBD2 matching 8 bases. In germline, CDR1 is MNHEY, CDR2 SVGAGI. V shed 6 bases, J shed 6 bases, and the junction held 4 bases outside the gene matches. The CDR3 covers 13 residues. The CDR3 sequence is CASSSTSGNIQYF. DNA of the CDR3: TGTGCCAGCAGCTCCACTAGCGGAAACATTCAGTACTTC.

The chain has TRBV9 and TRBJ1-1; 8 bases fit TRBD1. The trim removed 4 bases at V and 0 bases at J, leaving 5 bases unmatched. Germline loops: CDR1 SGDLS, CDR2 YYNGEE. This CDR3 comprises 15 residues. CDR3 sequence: CASSKGTGLNTEAFF. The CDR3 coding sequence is TGTGCCAGCAGCAAAGGGACAGGTCTGAACACTGAAGCTTTCTTT.

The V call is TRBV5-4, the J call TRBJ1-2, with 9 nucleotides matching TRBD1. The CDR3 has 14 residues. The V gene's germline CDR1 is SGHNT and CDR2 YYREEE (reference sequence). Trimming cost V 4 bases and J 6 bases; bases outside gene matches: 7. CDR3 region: CASSPRDREDGYTF. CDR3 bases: TGTGCCAGCAGCCCCAGGGACAGGGAAGATGGCTACACCTTC. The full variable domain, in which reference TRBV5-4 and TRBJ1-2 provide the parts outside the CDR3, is ETGVTQSPTHLIKTRGQQVTLRCSSQSGHNTVSWYQQALGQGPQFIFQYYREEENGRGNFPPRFSGLQFPNYSSELNVNALELDDSALYLCASSPRDREDGYTFGSGTRLTVV.